These 27 T cell receptor beta chains share one sample of origin, sequenced in a study of shared T cell receptors in the human thymus. The repertoire was sequenced with immunoSEQ multiplex PCR; TCRdb's copy has only in-frame clones and lacks some. The data show under 700,000 clones, approximately 80% seen once. A further study also used this sample, focusing on human thymus T cells.

What was sequenced was thymocytes. Source of these receptors: a boy in the first two years of life with a congenital heart defect.

V usage is TRBV30 and J usage is TRBJ2-7; 7 bases match TRBD2. The CDR3 is 16 amino acids. CDR1 GTSNPN and CDR2 SVGIG come from the germline V gene (reference sequence). Trimming took 2 bases from V and 2 from J; bases not matched to a gene: 12. The CDR3: CAWSPKGPSGTYEQYF. The CDR3 DNA follows: TGTGCCTGGAGTCCCAAGGGGCCTAGCGGAACCTACGAGCAGTACTTC.

The chain uses TRBV11-2 and TRBJ2-7; weak D call: TRBD2 (5 bases). Trimming pared 0 bases from V and 3 bases from J, leaving 21 bases between. The CDR3 length is 18 residues. Germline V lookup: CDR1 SGHAT, CDR2 FQNNGV. The CDR3 DNA reads TGTGCCAGCAGCTTAGAAGGCCTGGGAGAGGCCAGCCACTACGAGCAGTACTTC. It is translated as CASSLEGLGEASHYEQYF.

The chain couples TRBV27 to TRBJ1-2; TRBD1 agrees at 12 bases. Per germline, CDR1 MNHEY and CDR2 SMNVEV (reference sequence). With 9 bases clipped from V and 4 bases from J, the junction kept 6 bases outside the gene matches. The CDR3 has 14 amino acids. The CDR3 region is CARWDRGQGYGYTF. The CDR3 nucleotides read TGTGCCAGATGGGACAGGGGGCAAGGCTATGGCTACACCTTC.

The rearrangement joins TRBV11-2 to TRBJ2-1, with TRBD1 identical over 9 bases. The J segment lost 9 bases and the V segment lost 8 bases, leaving 5 bases of the junction unmatched. The CDR3 sequence is 12 residues long. Per germline, CDR1 SGHAT and CDR2 FQNNGV. CDR3 DNA sequence: TGTGCCAGCGGATGGGGACAGGGTGAGCAGTTCTTC. Protein: CASGWGQGEQFF.

This clone occurred a few times. The chain carries TRBV19 and TRBJ2-1; TRBD2 matches at 8 bases. V shed 5 bases, J shed 2 bases, and the junction held 11 bases outside the gene matches. Germline CDR1 and CDR2: LNHDA and SQIVND (reference sequence). The CDR3 spans 17 residues. The CDR3 here is CASSYVAGTPPYNEQFF. For the CDR3, the DNA is TGTGCCAGTAGTTATGTAGCGGGAACCCCCCCCTACAATGAGCAGTTCTTC.

This clone was seen once. This chain links TRBV6-5 with TRBJ2-3; the match to TRBD1 covers 9 bases. CDR3 length: 15 amino acids. Germline-derived CDR1 and CDR2 are MNHEY and SVGAGI. V lost 5 bases and J lost 1; bases outside the gene matches: 4. The CDR3 loop reads CASSRRDRGTDTQYF. The CDR3 bases are TGTGCCAGCAGTAGAAGGGACAGGGGCACAGATACGCAGTATTTT.

The chain links TRBV18 to TRBJ1-4; 10 bases match TRBD1. Losses at the gene ends were 3 bases for V and 5 bases for J; bases not matched to a gene: 3. CDR3 length: 15 residues. Per germline, CDR1 KGHSH and CDR2 LQKENI. CDR3 sequence: CASSPPDRGNEKLFF. In DNA form, the CDR3 reads TGTGCCAGCTCACCCCCGGACAGGGGGAATGAAAAACTGTTTTTT.

The chain carries TRBV4-1 and TRBJ2-7; 7 positions match TRBD1. CDR3 length: 12 residues. V dropped 3 bases and J dropped 5; count of bases not matched to a gene: 1. Germline V gene data show CDR1 as MGHRA and CDR2 as YSYEKL. CDR3 in amino acids: CASSHRGNEQYF. CDR3 DNA sequence: TGCGCCAGCAGCCACAGGGGGAACGAGCAGTACTTC.

In this sample, this clone turned up once. This chain uses TRBV28 with TRBJ2-3; TRBD2 matches at 11 bases. The CDR3 runs 14 residues. The V gene's germline CDR1 is MDHEN and CDR2 SYDVKM. V gave up 9 bases and J gave up 5 bases; unmatched junction bases: 7. The CDR3 nucleotides read TGTGCCAGATATAGCGGGAGGGCCCAAGATACGCAGTATTTT. This sequence encodes CARYSGRAQDTQYF.

V and J are TRBV18 and TRBJ2-1, with TRBD1 matching over 7 bases. Germline V gene lookup returns CDR1 KGHSH and CDR2 LQKENI. The CDR3 consists of 15 residues. The junction had 5 bases not matched to a gene; V was cut back by 1 base and J by 5 bases. The CDR3 loop is CASSPRLGTDNEQFF. DNA for the CDR3: TGTGCCAGCTCACCACGGCTAGGGACAGACAATGAGCAGTTCTTC.

The gene calls are TRBV5-1 and TRBJ2-7; TRBD2 matches at 11 bases. V lost 6 bases to trimming and J lost 6 bases; unmatched junction nucleotides: 8. There are 14 residues in the CDR3. Per germline, CDR1 SGHRS and CDR2 YFSETQ. CDR3 sequence: CASTEGLAVTEQYF. In DNA form, the CDR3 reads TGCGCCAGCACCGAGGGACTAGCGGTTACCGAGCAGTACTTC.

This sequence joins TRBV10-1 and TRBJ2-7, with a possible D match to TRBD2 (6 bases). This CDR3 has 13 amino acids. The ends were cut back, 7 bases at V and 6 bases at J, with 16 bases in the middle. The germline CDR1 and CDR2 sequences are WNHNN and SYGVQD (reference sequence). The CDR3 protein is CASTSERLGEQYF. CDR3 nucleotides: TGCGCCAGCACTAGCGAAAGGTTGGGCGAGCAGTACTTC.

V and J are TRBV11-2 and TRBJ2-7, with D possibly being TRBD2 (6 bases). The CDR3 length is 17 residues. CDR1 is SGHAT and CDR2 is FQNNGV in the germline V gene. V was pared by 1 base and J by 1 base, with 17 bases between. The CDR3 protein is CASSLAPGDCQSYEQYF. CDR3 DNA sequence: TGTGCCAGCAGCTTAGCGCCCGGGGACTGTCAATCCTACGAGCAGTACTTC. Supplemented by reference TRBV11-2 and TRBJ2-7, the full variable domain reads EAGVAQSPRYKIIEKRQSVAFWCNPISGHATLYWYQQILGQGPKLLIQFQNNGVVDDSQLPKDRFSAERLKGVDSTLKIQPAKLEDSAVYLCASSLAPGDCQSYEQYFGPGTRLTVT.

This clone was counted once. The gene calls are TRBV2 and TRBJ2-2, with 9 bases identical to TRBD1. V was pared by 6 bases and J by 4 bases, with 3 bases of the junction left unmatched. The germline gives CDR1 SNHLY, CDR2 FYNNEI. The length of the CDR3 is 14 residues. CDR3 in DNA: TGTGCCAGCAGAGGACAGGGGAGCACCGGGGAGCTGTTTTTT. Encoded protein: CASRGQGSTGELFF. Supplemented by reference TRBV2 and TRBJ2-2, the full variable domain reads EPEVTQTPSHQVTQMGQEVILRCVPISNHLYFYWYRQILGQKVEFLVSFYNNEISEKSEIFDDQFSVERPDGSNFTLKIRSTKLEDSAMYFCASRGQGSTGELFFGEGSRLTVL.

V is TRBV20-1 and J is TRBJ1-1; the D is unclear. The V gene's germline CDR1 is DFQATT and CDR2 SNEGSKA (reference sequence). The length of the CDR3 is 10 residues. Deletions cut 5 bases from V and 10 bases from J, with 11 bases between. Here the CDR3 reads CSAAEARAFF. CDR3 sequence (DNA): TGCAGTGCTGCAGAGGCCAGAGCTTTCTTT.

V gene TRBV28 combines with J gene TRBJ2-7; D call uncertain. This CDR3 is built from 12 residues. Germline CDR1 reads MDHEN; CDR2 reads SYDVKM. V lost 8 bases and J lost 8, with 16 bases in between. The CDR3 sequence is CASCPESEKQYF. Here the CDR3 DNA reads TGTGCCAGCTGCCCGGAATCGGAGAAGCAGTACTTC. Full variable domain (missing parts from reference TRBV28 and TRBJ2-7): DVKVTQSSRYLVKRTGEKVFLECVQDMDHENMFWYRQDPGLGLRLIYFSYDVKMKEKGDIPEGYSVSREKKERFSLILESASTNQTSMYLCASCPESEKQYFGPGTRLTVT.

V and J are TRBV29-1 and TRBJ1-1; tentatively, D is TRBD1 (5 bases). Trimming cost V 0 bases and J 3 bases, with 11 bases left between them. Per the germline V gene, CDR1 is SQVTM and CDR2 is ANQGSEA. The CDR3 runs to 14 residues. The CDR3 loop reads CSVEDQPGDTEAFF. In nucleotides, the CDR3 is TGCAGCGTTGAAGATCAGCCGGGGGACACTGAAGCTTTCTTT. Full variable domain (remainder filled in from reference TRBV29-1 and TRBJ1-1): SAVISQKPSRDICQRGTSLTIQCQVDSQVTMMFWYRQQPGQSLTLIATANQGSEATYESGFVIDKFPISRPNLTFSTLTVSNMSPEDSSIYLCSVEDQPGDTEAFFGQGTRLTVV.

This clone was observed a handful of times. This chain joins TRBV9 and TRBJ1-2, with D perhaps TRBD1 (5 bases). V was trimmed by 3 bases and J by 7 bases, leaving 22 bases between them. The CDR3 is made up of 16 amino acids. The germline gives CDR1 SGDLS, CDR2 YYNGEE. CDR3 loop: CASSAYELRRGGGYTF. CDR3 DNA sequence: TGTGCCAGCAGCGCTTATGAACTCCGTAGGGGAGGTGGCTACACCTTC.

The V call is TRBV5-5, the J call TRBJ2-7; 10 bases match TRBD2. Germline V gene sequence: CDR1 SGHKS, CDR2 YYEKEE (reference sequence). V dropped 0 bases and J dropped 6; count of bases not matched to a gene: 6. The CDR3 has 15 amino acids. Here the CDR3 reads CASSLGLAGGLEQYF. The CDR3 DNA sequence: TGTGCCAGCAGCTTGGGATTAGCGGGAGGCCTCGAGCAGTACTTC.

CDR3 bases: TGTGCCAGCAGTTGTCGGTTCACAGATACGCAGTATTTT. It translates to CASSCRFTDTQYF. This chain links TRBV27 with TRBJ2-3, with unresolved D. V lost 4 bases and J lost 2, with 7 bases in between. This CDR3 contains 13 residues. Germline V CDR1 and CDR2: MNHEY, SMNVEV (reference sequence).

As DNA, the CDR3 is TGTGCCACCAGCAGAGTTCCCAGGGCAACTAATGAAAAACTGTTTTTT. It specifies CATSRVPRATNEKLFF. This sequence joins TRBV15 and TRBJ1-4; D is perhaps TRBD1 (5 bases). Trimming stripped 1 base from V and 0 bases from J, with 9 bases between. The CDR3 consists of 16 residues. Germline values: CDR1 LNHNV, CDR2 YYDKDF (reference sequence).

The J gene is TRBJ2-7, the V gene TRBV19, with 14 bases lining up with TRBD2. This CDR3 spans 17 amino acids. Trimming removed 7 bases from V and 0 bases from J; junction bases left unmatched: 8. CDR1 is LNHDA and CDR2 is SQIVND in the germline V gene (reference sequence). The CDR3 here is CASTPRGTSGSSYEQYF. For the CDR3, the DNA is TGTGCCAGTACCCCCCGCGGGACTAGCGGGAGCTCCTACGAGCAGTACTTC.

This rearrangement joins TRBV18 to TRBJ2-3; tentative D call: TRBD2 (6 bases). From germline, CDR1 is KGHSH and CDR2 LQKENI. Deletions cut 6 bases from V and 2 bases from J, with 24 bases between. The CDR3 sequence is 18 residues long. For the CDR3, the DNA is TGTGCCAGCTCCCCGACCCGACCGGGACTCCTTTCCACAGATACGCAGTATTTT. This codes for CASSPTRPGLLSTDTQYF.

J is TRBJ2-5 and V is TRBV10-3, with no clear D. The CDR3 loop spans 13 amino acids. Per the germline V gene, CDR1 is ENHRY and CDR2 is SYGVKD. V shed 6 bases and J shed 4 bases, with 12 bases lying between them. The CDR3 DNA follows: TGTGCCATCAGCGGAGCGAGAGGAGAGACCCAGTACTTC. Encoded protein: CAISGARGETQYF.

The CDR3 nucleotides read TGTGCCAGCTCACCTCCCCCCGGGGGGTCTTCCACAGATACGCAGTATTTT. It specifies CASSPPPGGSSTDTQYF. The chain is built from TRBV18 and TRBJ2-3; 7 nucleotides agree with TRBD2. V was pared by 3 bases and J by 2 bases, with 11 bases of the junction left unmatched. Germline V CDR1 and CDR2: KGHSH, LQKENI. This CDR3 has 17 residues.

The V call is TRBV11-2, the J call TRBJ2-5, with TRBD1 identical over 7 bases. The V gene's germline CDR1 is SGHAT and CDR2 FQNNGV. CDR3 length: 16 amino acids. V lost 1 base to trimming and J lost 4 bases; unmatched junction nucleotides: 9. In nucleotides, the CDR3 is TGTGCCAGCAGCTTAGGAGGGGACAGATCGGGAGAGACCCAGTACTTC. Protein product: CASSLGGDRSGETQYF.

This clone has only one observation. The V call is TRBV19, the J call TRBJ2-7; possibly TRBD1 for D (6 bases). In germline, CDR1 is LNHDA, CDR2 SQIVND (reference sequence). The CDR3 has 15 amino acids. The V end was cut by 3 bases, the J end by 0 bases, with 12 bases between. CDR3 region: CASSIRGPRSYEQYF. DNA of the CDR3: TGTGCCAGTAGTATCAGGGGACCCCGCTCCTACGAGCAGTACTTC.